A single sample is the source of the 9 T cell receptor beta chains below, sequenced in a study of T cells in Graves' hyperthyroidism and ophthalmopathy. Amplified TCR beta CDR3 regions derived from RNA transcripts. The TCR CDR3 first-round RT-PCR relied on the HTBI primer set. TCRdb itself ran the multiplex PCR reads through MiXCR, one entry per CDR3 protein. The table lists about 380,000 distinct CDR3 sequences, roughly 13% of them singletons. Specimen: blood. The origin of the receptors is a woman between 55 and 75 years old with Graves' hyperthyroidism.

In its sample, this clonotype was seen many times. CDR3 loop: CASSRDRGSGYTF. The CDR3 nucleotides read TGTGCCAGCAGCCGTGACAGGGGGAGTGGCTACACCTTC. The chain joins TRBV11-2 to TRBJ1-2; 9 bases are a match to TRBD1. V lost 5 bases, J lost 7 bases, and 5 bases stayed unmatched. CDR1 is SGHAT and CDR2 is FQNNGV in the germline V gene. The CDR3 runs 13 residues.

This clonotype was counted ten times or more. The CDR3 sequence is CAWSVPSAGANVLTF. The CDR3 coding sequence is TGTGCCTGGAGTGTACCTAGCGCTGGGGCCAACGTCCTGACTTTC. The chain recombines TRBV30 with TRBJ2-6; D is possibly TRBD2 (6 bases). Germline-derived CDR1 and CDR2 are GTSNPN and SVGIG (reference sequence). V lost 0 bases and J 2 bases, leaving 8 bases between the germline ends. The CDR3 is 15 residues long. The full variable domain, rest sourced from reference TRBV30 and TRBJ2-6, is SQTIHQWPATLVQPVGSPLSLECTVEGTSNPNLYWYRQAAGRGLQLLFYSVGIGQISSEVPQNLSASRPQDRQFILSSKKLLLSDSGFYLCAWSVPSAGANVLTFGAGSRLTVL.

This clonotype was observed at least ten times. This chain connects TRBV30 to TRBJ1-1; D possibly corresponds to TRBD1 (6 bases). Deletions cut 3 bases from V and 1 base from J, with 12 bases between. The CDR3 length is 14 residues. Per germline, CDR1 GTSNPN and CDR2 SVGIG (reference sequence). The CDR3 here is CAWSREGGNTEAFF. The CDR3 coding sequence is TGTGCCTGGAGCCGGGAGGGGGGGAACACTGAAGCTTTCTTT.

This clonotype was found a few times. The rearrangement links TRBV5-4 to TRBJ2-7, with D maybe TRBD2 (5 bases). Trimming took 5 bases from V and 9 from J, leaving 24 bases between them. This CDR3 spans 15 amino acids. Germline loops: CDR1 SGHNT, CDR2 YYREEE (reference sequence). CDR3 residues: CASRSQGRDNGVQYF. DNA of the CDR3: TGTGCCAGCAGATCACAAGGACGGGATAACGGAGTGCAGTACTTC.

The V call is TRBV11-2, the J call TRBJ2-1; D possibly corresponds to TRBD1 (6 bases). Germline lookup yields CDR1 SGHAT and CDR2 FQNNGV. The CDR3 runs 16 residues. Trimming cost V 5 bases and J 8 bases, with 22 bases left between them. The CDR3: CASSINRALLRDEQFF. The CDR3 nucleotides are TGTGCCAGCAGCATCAACAGGGCCTTATTAAGAGATGAGCAGTTCTTC.

This clonotype has a handful of counts. V and J are TRBV12-3 or TRBV12-4 and TRBJ1-5; no reliable D call. This CDR3 region has 16 residues. V shed 5 bases and J shed 1 base, with 15 bases lying between them. The chain's CDR3 is CASSTRLGRSNQPQHF. The CDR3, as DNA: TGTGCCAGCAGTACCCGACTAGGGAGGAGCAATCAGCCCCAGCATTTT.

Remarks on this clonotype: A much bigger clone sits one base away, suggesting this may be a read error. The CDR3 loop is CASSSNSGERPQHF. The CDR3 DNA reads TGTGCCAGCAGTTCCAACAGCGGTGAGCGGCCCCAGCATTTT. The V call is TRBV2, the J call TRBJ1-5; D gene ambiguous. CDR1 and CDR2 from the germline V gene are SNHLY and FYNNEI. The CDR3 contains 14 residues. V dropped 5 bases and J dropped 9 bases, with 17 bases sitting between them.

This clonotype was observed at least ten times. The V call is TRBV3-1, the J call TRBJ2-3; 9 positions agree with TRBD1. Trimming at V came to 4 bases and at J to 5 bases, leaving 1 base not matched to a gene. Germline V gives CDR1 LGHDT, CDR2 YNNKEL (reference sequence). There are 13 residues in the CDR3. Here the CDR3 DNA reads TGTGCCAGCAGCCCGGGACAGGGAGATACGCAGTATTTT. Its protein is CASSPGQGDTQYF.

Points on this clonotype: One base away lies a much larger clone, so this may be a sequencing read error. The chain uses TRBV7-2 and TRBJ2-5; unclear D gene. Per the germline V gene, CDR1 is SGHTA and CDR2 is FQGNSA. The CDR3 is made up of 14 amino acids. CDR3 DNA sequence: TGTGCCAGCAGCTTGGGCAGGAACCAACAGACCCAGTACTTC. This encodes CASSLGRNQQTQYF.